This T cell receptor (beta chain) was sequenced for a study of identical twins. Broader study findings: Out-of-frame alpha sequences common to twins exhibited a surplus of low generation probability.

TCRdb processed the 5' RACE reads anew with MiXCR; each CDR3 protein has one entry. Of roughly 770,000 distinct CDR3 sequences in the sample, about 20% were seen once. This clonotype was detected a few times. Antigen specificity is unknown. These data were also reused for a study on T cells expressing NK-cell markers. According to that study: According to the study, TCR beta repertoires originated from sorted CD3+CD56+NKG2C+, CD3+CD56+NKG2C- and CD3+CD56-NKG2C+ T cells.

Sequenced material: PBMCs. The TCR originated in a woman younger than 30 in good health.

The CDR3 reads CASRKPRSGELFF. The CDR3 nucleotides are TGTGCCAGCAGGAAGCCGCGCAGCGGGGAGCTGTTTTTT. The chain is built from TRBV12-3 or TRBV12-4 and TRBJ2-2, with D hard to call. The CDR3 is 13 residues long. V lost 6 bases, J lost 7 bases, and 12 bases lay in between.